A selection of T cell receptor beta chains follows, all from one sample in a study of human T cells and chemical hapten exposure. From the RACE reads, TCRdb called clonotypes with MiXCR, one entry per CDR3 protein. The sample has approximately 370,000 distinct CDR3 sequences, approximately 5% seen once. The source was whole blood, collected in connection with sensitization to the hapten diphenylcyclopropenone (DPC). All receptors derive from a woman between 18 and 30 years old with alopecia areata. Some clones in this sample may be carry-over from other donors' samples. Both conserved end residues are part of each CDR3. D genes are given only for firm matches. Where a row states a size, it is once, few, many or the class of an expanded clone; other rows omit it.

v_gene	len	d_gene	j_gene	abundance	CDR3nt	CDR3aa
TRBV29-1	13	TRBD1	TRBJ2-1	NA	TGCAGCGTGGCGAGACAGGGGGCGGTTGAGCAGTTCTTC	CSVARQGAVEQFF
TRBV12-3/TRBV12-4	14	TRBD1	TRBJ2-7	many	TGTGCCAGCAGTTTGGGGCAGGGGGCGCGAGAGCAGTACTTC	CASSLGQGAREQYF
TRBV7-9	16	NA	TRBJ1-3	NA	TGTGCCAGCAGCTTATTGGGCGGCGGCTCTGGAAACACCATATATTTT	CASSLLGGGSGNTIYF
TRBV4-3	13	TRBD1	TRBJ2-7	many	TGCGCCAGCAGCCGAACAACAGGGGGCGAGCAGTACTTC	CASSRTTGGEQYF
TRBV28	13	NA	TRBJ1-1	many	TGTGCCAGCATCAATCCGGGACTTCTTGCAGCTTTCTTT	CASINPGLLAAFF
TRBV7-9	13	TRBD1	TRBJ1-1	NA	TGTGCCAGCAGCTTCCCGGACAGGGGTGAAGCTTTCTTT	CASSFPDRGEAFF
TRBV5-1	14	TRBD1	TRBJ2-5	NA	TGCGCCAGCAGCTTGGATACAGGGGAAGAGACCCAGTACTTC	CASSLDTGEETQYF
TRBV6-6	13	NA	TRBJ2-6	many	TGTGCCAGCAGGAAGGGGGAGGCCAACGTCCTGACTTTC	CASRKGEANVLTF
TRBV4-1	16	TRBD1	TRBJ1-1	few	TGCGCCAGCAGCCACTACTTCAGGGGGCGCAAAGCTGAAGCTTTCTTT	CASSHYFRGRKAEAFF
TRBV12-3/TRBV12-4	16	TRBD1	TRBJ2-5	many	TGTGCCAGCAGTTCCATGGGACAGGACCCCCTTGAGACCCAGTACTTC	CASSSMGQDPLETQYF
TRBV7-2	15	NA	TRBJ1-2	many	TGTGCCAGCAGCTTTGTTGGGATCTTGGCCTATGGCTACACCTTC	CASSFVGILAYGYTF
TRBV5-1	17	TRBD1	TRBJ1-4	many	TGCGCCAGCAGCCCGGGGACAGCCGCGGCATTTGGAGAAAAACTGTTTTTT	CASSPGTAAAFGEKLFF
TRBV5-6	14	TRBD1	TRBJ2-7	once	TGTGCCAGCAGCTTCAGGGGGCTGTCCTACGAGCAGTACTTC	CASSFRGLSYEQYF
TRBV7-2	14	TRBD1	TRBJ2-7	NA	TGTGCCAGCAGCACGGGACAGAATTTCTACGAGCAGTACTTC	CASSTGQNFYEQYF
TRBV3-1	18	NA	TRBJ1-6	NA	TGTGCCAGCAGAACGCCCTCACAGGGAAGGAGGGATAATTCACCCCTCCACTTT	CASRTPSQGRRDNSPLHF
TRBV7-9	17	NA	TRBJ1-1	many	TGTGCCAGCAGCTTAGCCCCCTGGGGAAACAGGAACACTGAAGCTTTCTTT	CASSLAPWGNRNTEAFF
TRBV7-2	12	NA	TRBJ1-5	many	TGTGCCAGCAGCTTACCCGTTCAGCCCCAGCATTTT	CASSLPVQPQHF
TRBV10-3	13	NA	TRBJ2-3	NA	TGTGCCATCAGGGCGGCCGTGACAGATACGCAGTATTTT	CAIRAAVTDTQYF
TRBV5-6	15	TRBD2	TRBJ2-1	few	TGTGCCAGCAGCTTGTGGCTGGCAGGGAGGGATGAGCAGTTCTTC	CASSLWLAGRDEQFF
TRBV12-3/TRBV12-4	15	TRBD1	TRBJ1-2	NA	TGTGCCAGCAGTTTAGCCATAGGACAGGGATATGGCTACACCTTC	CASSLAIGQGYGYTF
TRBV6-5	15	TRBD2	TRBJ2-5	many	TGTGCCAGCAGCCGGACTAGCGGGGGGGCTGAGACCCAGTACTTC	CASSRTSGGAETQYF
TRBV3-1	16	TRBD1	TRBJ1-2	NA	TGTGCCAGCAGCCCGGCCCCGGGGACAGACCTATATGGCTACACCTTC	CASSPAPGTDLYGYTF
TRBV6-2/TRBV6-3	14	NA	TRBJ1-6	many	TGTGCCAGCACCCAGGGACCTTATAATTCACCCCTCCACTTT	CASTQGPYNSPLHF
TRBV14	16	TRBD1	TRBJ2-3	many	TGTGCCAGCAGCCCATACCTTACAGGGGGCACAGATACGCAGTATTTT	CASSPYLTGGTDTQYF
TRBV7-8	13	NA	TRBJ2-2	NA	TGTGCCAGCAGCTTAGCTACAGCCGGGGAGCTGTTTTTT	CASSLATAGELFF
TRBV4-3	15	NA	TRBJ2-1	many	TGCGCCAGCAGCCAAGATTTGGGCCCTTGGAATGAGCAGTTCTTC	CASSQDLGPWNEQFF
TRBV7-2	15	TRBD1	TRBJ1-2	NA	TGTGCCAGCAGCTTAGCGAGACAGGGGGCGCGGGGCTACACCTTC	CASSLARQGARGYTF
TRBV28	16	NA	TRBJ1-2	few	TGTGCCAGCAGCTCACATCCGACAGCGCAGAACTATGGCTACACCTTC	CASSSHPTAQNYGYTF
TRBV12-3/TRBV12-4	13	TRBD1	TRBJ1-2	few	TGTGCCAGCAGGAGGGACAGGGGCTATGGCTACACCTTC	CASRRDRGYGYTF
TRBV11-2	15	TRBD1	TRBJ1-1	NA	TGTGCCAGCAGCCCTGGGACAGGGCAATTGAGTGAAGCTTTCTTT	CASSPGTGQLSEAFF
TRBV4-2	16	NA	TRBJ2-6	few	TGTGCCAGCAGCCGGGACGGGGACTCTGGGGCCAACGTCCTGACTTTC	CASSRDGDSGANVLTF
TRBV7-3	15	TRBD1	TRBJ2-1	many	TGTGCCAGCAGCTTATGGACAGGCTCCTACAATGAGCAGTTCTTC	CASSLWTGSYNEQFF
TRBV2	15	NA	TRBJ1-2	many	TGTGCCAGCAGTGAAGTATCAGTGTCTGGTTATGGCTACACCTTC	CASSEVSVSGYGYTF
TRBV27	17	NA	TRBJ1-6	NA	TGTGCCAGCTCACAGCGGGGTTTGAGCTCCTATAATTCACCCCTCCACTTT	CASSQRGLSSYNSPLHF
TRBV4-2	14	NA	TRBJ2-7	few	TGTGCCAGCAGCCAAGATCTATACGAGTACGAGCAGTACTTC	CASSQDLYEYEQYF
TRBV7-2	13	NA	TRBJ1-1	many	TGTGCCAGCAACCTGGACACCAACACTGAAGCTTTCTTT	CASNLDTNTEAFF
TRBV10-3	13	NA	TRBJ2-1	many	TGTGCCATCAGTGAGTCCCAGCGGGTGGTGCAGTTCTTC	CAISESQRVVQFF
TRBV25-1	12	NA	TRBJ2-7	NA	TGTGCCAGCACAGGCACAGGGAACGAGCAGTACTTC	CASTGTGNEQYF
TRBV28	17	TRBD2	TRBJ2-3	NA	TGTGCCAGCAGCCCTCTTGCGAGCGGGGGGAGCACAGATACGCAGTATTTT	CASSPLASGGSTDTQYF
TRBV7-2	14	TRBD1	TRBJ2-5	many	TGTGCCAGCAGCGCCCAGGGGGCTTCAGAGACCCAGTACTTC	CASSAQGASETQYF